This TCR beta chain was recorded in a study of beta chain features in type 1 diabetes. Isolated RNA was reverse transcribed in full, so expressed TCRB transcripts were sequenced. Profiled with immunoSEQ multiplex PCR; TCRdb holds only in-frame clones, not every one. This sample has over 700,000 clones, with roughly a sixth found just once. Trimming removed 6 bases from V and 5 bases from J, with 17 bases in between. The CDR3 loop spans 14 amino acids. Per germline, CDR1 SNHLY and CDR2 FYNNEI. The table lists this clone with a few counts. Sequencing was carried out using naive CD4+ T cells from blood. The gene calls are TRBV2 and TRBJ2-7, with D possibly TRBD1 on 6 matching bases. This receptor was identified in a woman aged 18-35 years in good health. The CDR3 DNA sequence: TGTGCCAGCAGAGGACAAAACAGGGCCCACGAGCAGTACTTC. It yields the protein CASRGQNRAHEQYF.